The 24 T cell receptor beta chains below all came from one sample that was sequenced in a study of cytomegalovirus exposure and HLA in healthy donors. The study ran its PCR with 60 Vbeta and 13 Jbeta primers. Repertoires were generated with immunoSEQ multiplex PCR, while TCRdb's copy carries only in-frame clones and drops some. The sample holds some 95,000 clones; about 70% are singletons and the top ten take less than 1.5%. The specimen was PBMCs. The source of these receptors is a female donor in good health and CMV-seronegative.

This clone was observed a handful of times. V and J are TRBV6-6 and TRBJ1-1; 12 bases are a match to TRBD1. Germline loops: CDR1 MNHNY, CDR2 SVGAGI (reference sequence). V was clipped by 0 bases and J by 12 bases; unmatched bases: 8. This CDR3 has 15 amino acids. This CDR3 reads CASSYSAGQGAESFF. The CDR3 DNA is TGTGCCAGCAGTTACTCCGCGGGACAGGGGGCTGAGTCTTTCTTT.

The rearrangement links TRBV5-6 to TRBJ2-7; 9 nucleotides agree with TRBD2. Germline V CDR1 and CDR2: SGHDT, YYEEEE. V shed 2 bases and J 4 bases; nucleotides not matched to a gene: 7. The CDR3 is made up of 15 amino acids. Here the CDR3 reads CASSFSAGGTYEQYF. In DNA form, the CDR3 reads TGTGCCAGCAGCTTCTCGGCGGGGGGGACGTACGAGCAGTACTTC.

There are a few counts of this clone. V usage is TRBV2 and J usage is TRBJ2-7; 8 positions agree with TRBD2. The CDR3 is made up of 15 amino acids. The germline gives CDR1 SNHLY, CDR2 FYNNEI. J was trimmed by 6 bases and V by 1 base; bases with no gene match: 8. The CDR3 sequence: CASSEVREGLLEQYF. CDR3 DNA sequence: TGTGCCAGCAGTGAAGTACGGGAGGGCCTGCTCGAGCAGTACTTC. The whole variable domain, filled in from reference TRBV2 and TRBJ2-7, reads EPEVTQTPSHQVTQMGQEVILRCVPISNHLYFYWYRQILGQKVEFLVSFYNNEISEKSEIFDDQFSVERPDGSNFTLKIRSTKLEDSAMYFCASSEVREGLLEQYFGPGTRLTVT.

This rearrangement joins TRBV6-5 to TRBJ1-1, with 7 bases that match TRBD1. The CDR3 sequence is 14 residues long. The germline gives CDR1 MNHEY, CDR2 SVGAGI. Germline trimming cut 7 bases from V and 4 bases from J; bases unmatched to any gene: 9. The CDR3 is CASKGGPEGTEAFF. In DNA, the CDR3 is TGTGCCAGCAAAGGGGGCCCGGAGGGCACTGAAGCTTTCTTT.

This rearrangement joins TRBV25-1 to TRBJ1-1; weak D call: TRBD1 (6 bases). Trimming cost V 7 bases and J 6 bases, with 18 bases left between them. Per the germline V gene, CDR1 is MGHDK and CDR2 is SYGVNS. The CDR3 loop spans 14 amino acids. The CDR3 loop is CASKGHLPTAEAFF. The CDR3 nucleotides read TGTGCCAGCAAGGGACACCTCCCCACCGCTGAAGCTTTCTTT.

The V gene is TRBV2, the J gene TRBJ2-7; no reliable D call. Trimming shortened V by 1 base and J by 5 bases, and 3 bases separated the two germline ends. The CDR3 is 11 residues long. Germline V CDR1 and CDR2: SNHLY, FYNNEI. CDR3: CASSEVDEQYF. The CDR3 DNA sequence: TGTGCCAGCAGTGAAGTCGACGAGCAGTACTTC.

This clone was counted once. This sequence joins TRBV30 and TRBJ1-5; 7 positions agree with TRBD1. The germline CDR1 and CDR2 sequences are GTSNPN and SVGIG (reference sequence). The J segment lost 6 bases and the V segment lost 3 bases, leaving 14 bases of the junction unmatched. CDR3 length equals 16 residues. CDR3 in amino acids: CAWSRGGAWGTQPQHF. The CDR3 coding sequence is TGTGCCTGGAGCCGAGGGGGCGCGTGGGGTACTCAGCCCCAGCATTTT.

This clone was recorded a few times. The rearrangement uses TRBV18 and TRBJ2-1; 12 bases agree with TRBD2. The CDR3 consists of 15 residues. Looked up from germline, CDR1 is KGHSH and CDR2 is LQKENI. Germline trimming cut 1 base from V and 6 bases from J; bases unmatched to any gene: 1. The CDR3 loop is CASSPQGLAGNEQFF. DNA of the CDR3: TGTGCCAGCTCACCACAGGGACTAGCGGGCAATGAGCAGTTCTTC.

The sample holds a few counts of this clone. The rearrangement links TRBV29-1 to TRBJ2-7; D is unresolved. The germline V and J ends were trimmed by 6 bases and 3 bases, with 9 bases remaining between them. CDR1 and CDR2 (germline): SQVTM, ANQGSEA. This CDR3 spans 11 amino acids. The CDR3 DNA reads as TGCAGCGTCGACTCATGCTACGAGCAGTACTTC. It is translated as CSVDSCYEQYF.

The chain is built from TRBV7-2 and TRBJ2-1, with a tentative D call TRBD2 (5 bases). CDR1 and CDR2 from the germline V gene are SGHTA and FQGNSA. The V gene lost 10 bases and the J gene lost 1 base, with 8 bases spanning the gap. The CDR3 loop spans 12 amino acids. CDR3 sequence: CATGVSYNEQFF. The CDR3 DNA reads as TGTGCCACCGGGGTTTCCTACAATGAGCAGTTCTTC.

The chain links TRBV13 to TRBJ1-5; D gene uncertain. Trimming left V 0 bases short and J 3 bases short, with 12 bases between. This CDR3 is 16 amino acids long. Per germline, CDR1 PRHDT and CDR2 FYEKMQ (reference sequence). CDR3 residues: CASSLGGGRVNQPQHF. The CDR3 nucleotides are TGTGCCAGCAGCTTAGGGGGAGGGAGGGTCAATCAGCCCCAGCATTTT.

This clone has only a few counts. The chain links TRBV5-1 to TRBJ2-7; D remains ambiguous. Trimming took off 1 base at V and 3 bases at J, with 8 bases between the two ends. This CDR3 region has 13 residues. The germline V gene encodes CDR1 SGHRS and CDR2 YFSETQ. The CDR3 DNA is TGCGCCAGCAGCTTGCCACCCTACTACGAGCAGTACTTC. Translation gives CASSLPPYYEQYF.

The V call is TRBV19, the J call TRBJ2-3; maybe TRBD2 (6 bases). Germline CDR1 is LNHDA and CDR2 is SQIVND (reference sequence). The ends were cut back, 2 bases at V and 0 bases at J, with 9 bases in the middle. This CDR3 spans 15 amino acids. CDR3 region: CASSILSGSTDTQYF. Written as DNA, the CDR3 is TGTGCCAGTAGTATATTGAGCGGGAGCACAGATACGCAGTATTTT.

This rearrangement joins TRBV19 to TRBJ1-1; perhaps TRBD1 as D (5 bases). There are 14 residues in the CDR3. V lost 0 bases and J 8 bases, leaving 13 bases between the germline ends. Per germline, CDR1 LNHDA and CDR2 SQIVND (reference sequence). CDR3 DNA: TGTGCCAGTAGTATAGATCTTGGGGGACTGGAAGCTTTCTTT. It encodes CASSIDLGGLEAFF.

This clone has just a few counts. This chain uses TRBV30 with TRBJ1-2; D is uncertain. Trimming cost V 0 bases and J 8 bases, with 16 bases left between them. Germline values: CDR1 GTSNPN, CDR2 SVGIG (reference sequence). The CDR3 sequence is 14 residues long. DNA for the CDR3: TGTGCCTGGAGTGTAGTTGGACGGGGAGTGGGCTACACCTTC. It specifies CAWSVVGRGVGYTF.

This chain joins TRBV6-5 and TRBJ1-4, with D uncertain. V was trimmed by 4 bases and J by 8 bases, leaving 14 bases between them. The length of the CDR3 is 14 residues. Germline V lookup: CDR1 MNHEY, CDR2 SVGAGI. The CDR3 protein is CASSLQPGGEKLFF. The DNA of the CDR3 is TGTGCCAGCAGTTTACAGCCTGGAGGAGAAAAACTGTTTTTT.

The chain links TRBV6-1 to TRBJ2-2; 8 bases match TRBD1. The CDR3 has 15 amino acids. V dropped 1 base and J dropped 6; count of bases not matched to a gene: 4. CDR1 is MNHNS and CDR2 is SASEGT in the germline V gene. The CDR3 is CASSEDQGASGELFF. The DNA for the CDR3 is TGTGCCAGCAGTGAAGATCAGGGGGCGTCCGGGGAGCTGTTTTTT.

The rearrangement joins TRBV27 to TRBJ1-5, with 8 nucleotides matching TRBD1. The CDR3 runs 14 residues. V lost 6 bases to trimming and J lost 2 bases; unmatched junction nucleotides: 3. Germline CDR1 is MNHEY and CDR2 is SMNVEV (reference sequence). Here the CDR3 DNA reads TGTGCCAGCAGCTTACAGGGGGGCAATCAGCCCCAGCATTTT. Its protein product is CASSLQGGNQPQHF.

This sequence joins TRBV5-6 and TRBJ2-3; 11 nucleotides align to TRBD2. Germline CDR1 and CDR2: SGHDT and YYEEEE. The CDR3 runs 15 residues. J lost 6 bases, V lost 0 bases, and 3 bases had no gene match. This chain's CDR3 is CASSLVLAGGDTQYF. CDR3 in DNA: TGTGCCAGCAGCTTGGTGCTAGCGGGAGGCGATACGCAGTATTTT.

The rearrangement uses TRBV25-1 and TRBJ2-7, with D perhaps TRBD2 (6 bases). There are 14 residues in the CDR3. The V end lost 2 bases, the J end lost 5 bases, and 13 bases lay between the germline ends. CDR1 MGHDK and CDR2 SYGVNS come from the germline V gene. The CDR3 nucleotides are TGTGCCAGCAGTGAACGGAGGGGCAAGGACGAGCAGTACTTC. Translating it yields CASSERRGKDEQYF.

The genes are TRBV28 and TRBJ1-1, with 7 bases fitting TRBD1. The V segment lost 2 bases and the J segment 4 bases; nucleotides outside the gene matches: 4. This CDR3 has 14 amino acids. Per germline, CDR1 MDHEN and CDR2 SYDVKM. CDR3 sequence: CASSLEGAVTEAFF. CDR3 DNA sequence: TGTGCCAGCAGTTTAGAGGGGGCTGTCACTGAAGCTTTCTTT.

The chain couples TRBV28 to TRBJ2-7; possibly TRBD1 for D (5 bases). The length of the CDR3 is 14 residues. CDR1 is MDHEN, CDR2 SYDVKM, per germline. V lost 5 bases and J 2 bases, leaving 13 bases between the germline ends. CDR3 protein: CASSLRTSPYEQYF. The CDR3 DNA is TGTGCCAGCAGTCTTCGGACAAGCCCCTACGAGCAGTACTTC.

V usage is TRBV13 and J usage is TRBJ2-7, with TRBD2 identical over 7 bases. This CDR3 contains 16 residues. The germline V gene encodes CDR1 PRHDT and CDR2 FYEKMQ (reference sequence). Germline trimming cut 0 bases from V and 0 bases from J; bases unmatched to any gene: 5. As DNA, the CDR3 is TGTGCCAGCAGCTTAGGGGGAGCGGGGTACTCCTACGAGCAGTACTTC. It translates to CASSLGGAGYSYEQYF.

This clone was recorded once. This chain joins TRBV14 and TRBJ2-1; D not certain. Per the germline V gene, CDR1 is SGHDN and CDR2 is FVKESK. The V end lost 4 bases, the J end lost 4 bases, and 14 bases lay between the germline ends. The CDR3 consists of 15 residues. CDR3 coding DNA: TGTGCCAGCAGCCCGGCGGCAGCCCGATACAATGAGCAGTTCTTC. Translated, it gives CASSPAAARYNEQFF.